This record covers a single TCR beta chain. This specimen comes from a study of early T cells in non-severe SARS-CoV-2 infection. Unique molecular identifiers tagged individual cDNA molecules. Using its own MiXCR run on the 5' RACE reads, TCRdb lists one record per CDR3 protein. The sample lists nearly 110,000 distinct CDR3 sequences; around 10% were seen once. The ends were cut back, 6 bases at V and 1 base at J, with 15 bases in the middle. Per germline, CDR1 SGHAT and CDR2 FQNNGV. The length of the CDR3 is 16 residues. Sequences were obtained from whole blood. The TCR originated in an adult who was a healthcare worker with PCR-confirmed SARS-CoV-2 infection or an uninfected control (not recorded which). V and J are TRBV11-2 and TRBJ2-2, with D possibly TRBD1 on 5 matching bases. The CDR3 bases are TGTGCCAGCAGACCACCTAAGGGGATGAACACCGGGGAGCTGTTTTTT. Residues: CASRPPKGMNTGELFF. The full variable domain, in which reference TRBV11-2 and TRBJ2-2 provide the parts outside the CDR3, is EAGVAQSPRYKIIEKRQSVAFWCNPISGHATLYWYQQILGQGPKLLIQFQNNGVVDDSQLPKDRFSAERLKGVDSTLKIQPAKLEDSAVYLCASRPPKGMNTGELFFGEGSRLTVL.